This TCR beta chain was captured in a study of sequential checkpoint blockade in melanoma. The overall study: Patients were randomized 1:1 to nivolumab-then-ipilimumab or ipilimumab-then-nivolumab first-line.

Germline V gene data show CDR1 as LGHNA and CDR2 as YNFKEQ. CDR3 length: 12 amino acids. V lost 5 bases and J 3 bases, leaving 8 bases between the germline ends. In its sample, this clone was seen a few times. The treatment denotes: randomized to nivolumab then ipilimumab (arm A) or the reverse (arm B). Patients had received no earlier DNA-damaging chemotherapy. Live CD3+CD8+ CD19− CD56− cells were sorted from PBMCs. This table comes from immunoSEQ multiplex PCR, and its TCRdb copy is limited to in-frame clones, with some not included. The profile shows about 27,000 clones, roughly 80% of them singletons.

The V and J genes are TRBV4-2 and TRBJ2-7, with D possibly matching TRBD1 (5 bases). This receptor was obtained from a human donor with melanoma. Source: CD8+ T cells sorted from blood (inferred from file names), taken from a patient given nivolumab and ipilimumab in sequence. CDR3 bases: TGTGCCAGCAGCGGTGACAGCTACGAGCAGTACTTC. Translated, it gives CASSGDSYEQYF.